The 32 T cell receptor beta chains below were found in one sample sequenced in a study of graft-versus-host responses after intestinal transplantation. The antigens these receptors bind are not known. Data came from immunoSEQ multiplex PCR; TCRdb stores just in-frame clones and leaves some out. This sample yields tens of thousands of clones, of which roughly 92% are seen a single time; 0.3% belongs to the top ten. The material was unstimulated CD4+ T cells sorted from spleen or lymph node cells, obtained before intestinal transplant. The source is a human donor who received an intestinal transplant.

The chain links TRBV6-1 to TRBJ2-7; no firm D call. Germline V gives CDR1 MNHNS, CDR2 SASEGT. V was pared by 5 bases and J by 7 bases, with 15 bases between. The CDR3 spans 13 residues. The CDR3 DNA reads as TGTGCCAGCAGTCCCTCCCGGGCCAGGGAGCAGTACTTC. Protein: CASSPSRAREQYF.

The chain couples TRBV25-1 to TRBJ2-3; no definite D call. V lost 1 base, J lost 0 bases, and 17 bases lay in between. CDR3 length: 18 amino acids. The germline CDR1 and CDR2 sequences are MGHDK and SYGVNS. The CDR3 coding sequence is TGTGCCAGCAGTGAATTGGCTGGTGGGGTAACTAGCACAGATACGCAGTATTTT. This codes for CASSELAGGVTSTDTQYF.

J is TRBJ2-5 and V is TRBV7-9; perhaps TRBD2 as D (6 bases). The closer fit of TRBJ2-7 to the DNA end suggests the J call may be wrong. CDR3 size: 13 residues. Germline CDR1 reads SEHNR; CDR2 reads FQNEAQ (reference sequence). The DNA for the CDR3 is TGTGCCAGCAGCTCTAGCGTATCCTACGAGCAGTACTTC. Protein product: CASSSSVSYEQYF.

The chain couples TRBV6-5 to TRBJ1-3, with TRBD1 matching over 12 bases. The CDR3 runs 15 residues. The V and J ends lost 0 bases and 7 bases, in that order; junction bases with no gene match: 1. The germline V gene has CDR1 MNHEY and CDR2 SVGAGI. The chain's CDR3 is CASSYSGQGANTIYF. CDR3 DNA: TGTGCCAGCAGTTACTCGGGACAGGGGGCGAACACCATATATTTT.

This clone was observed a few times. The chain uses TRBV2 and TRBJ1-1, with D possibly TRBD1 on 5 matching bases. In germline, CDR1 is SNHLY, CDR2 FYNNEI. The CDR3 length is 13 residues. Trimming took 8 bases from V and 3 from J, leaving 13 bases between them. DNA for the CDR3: TGTGCCAGCTGGTGGGGCGCGGACACTGAAGCTTTCTTT. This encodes CASWWGADTEAFF.

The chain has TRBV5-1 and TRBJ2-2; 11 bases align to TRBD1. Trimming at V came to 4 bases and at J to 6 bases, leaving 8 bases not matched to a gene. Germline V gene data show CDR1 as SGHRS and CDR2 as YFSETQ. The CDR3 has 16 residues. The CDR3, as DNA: TGCGCCAGCAGCCATACTCCGGGACAGGGGGCCGGGGAGCTGTTTTTT. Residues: CASSHTPGQGAGELFF.

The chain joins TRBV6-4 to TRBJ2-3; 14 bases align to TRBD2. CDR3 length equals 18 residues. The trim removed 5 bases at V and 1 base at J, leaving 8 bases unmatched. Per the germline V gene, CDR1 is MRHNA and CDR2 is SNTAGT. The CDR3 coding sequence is TGTGCCAGCAGTACCGGGACTAGCGGGAGCTGGGGCACAGATACGCAGTATTTT. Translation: CASSTGTSGSWGTDTQYF.

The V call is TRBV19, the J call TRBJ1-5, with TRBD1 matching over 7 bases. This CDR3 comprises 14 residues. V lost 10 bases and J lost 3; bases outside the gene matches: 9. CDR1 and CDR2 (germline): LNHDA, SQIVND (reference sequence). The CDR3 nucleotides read TGTGCCACGCTTCAACAGGGGATCAATCAGCCCCAGCATTTT. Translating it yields CATLQQGINQPQHF.

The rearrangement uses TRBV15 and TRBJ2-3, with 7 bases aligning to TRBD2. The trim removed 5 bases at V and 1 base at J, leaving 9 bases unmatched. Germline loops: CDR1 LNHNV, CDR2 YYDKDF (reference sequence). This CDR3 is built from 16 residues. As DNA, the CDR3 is TGTGCCACCAGCCGGAATAGCGGGCTGGGCACAGATACGCAGTATTTT. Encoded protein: CATSRNSGLGTDTQYF.

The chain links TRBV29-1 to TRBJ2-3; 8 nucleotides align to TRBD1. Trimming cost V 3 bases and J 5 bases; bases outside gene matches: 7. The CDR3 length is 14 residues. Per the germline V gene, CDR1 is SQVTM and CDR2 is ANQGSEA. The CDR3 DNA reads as TGCAGCGTTGAGGGCAGGGGGCGGGGAGATACGCAGTATTTT. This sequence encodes CSVEGRGRGDTQYF.

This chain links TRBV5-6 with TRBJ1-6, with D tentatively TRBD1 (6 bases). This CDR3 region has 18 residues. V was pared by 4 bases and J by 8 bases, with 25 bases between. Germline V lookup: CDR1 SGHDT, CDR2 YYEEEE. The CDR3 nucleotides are TGTGCCAGCAGCCGGGAGCGACGTAGGGGGAACTGGGATTCACCCCTCCACTTT. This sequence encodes CASSRERRRGNWDSPLHF.

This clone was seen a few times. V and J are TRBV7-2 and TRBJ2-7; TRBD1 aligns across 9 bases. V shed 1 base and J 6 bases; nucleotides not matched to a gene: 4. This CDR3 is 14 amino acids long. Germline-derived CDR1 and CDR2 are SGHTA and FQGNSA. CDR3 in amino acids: CASSLVGTGFEQYF. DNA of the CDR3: TGTGCCAGCAGCTTAGTTGGGACAGGGTTCGAGCAGTACTTC.

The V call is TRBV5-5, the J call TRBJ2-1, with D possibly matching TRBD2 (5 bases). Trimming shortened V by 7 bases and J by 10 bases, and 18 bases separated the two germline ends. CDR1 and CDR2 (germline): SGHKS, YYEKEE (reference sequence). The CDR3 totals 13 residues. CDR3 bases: TGTGCCAGCGGGCCCCGCTTTGGGAGCGAGCAGTTCTTC. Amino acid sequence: CASGPRFGSEQFF.

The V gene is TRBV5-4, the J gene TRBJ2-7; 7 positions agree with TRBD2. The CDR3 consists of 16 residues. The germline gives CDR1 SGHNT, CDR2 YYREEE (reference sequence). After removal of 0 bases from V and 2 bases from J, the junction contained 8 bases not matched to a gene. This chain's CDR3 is CASSLAGGPRPYEQYF. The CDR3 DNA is TGTGCCAGCAGCTTGGCGGGAGGCCCCAGACCCTACGAGCAGTACTTC.

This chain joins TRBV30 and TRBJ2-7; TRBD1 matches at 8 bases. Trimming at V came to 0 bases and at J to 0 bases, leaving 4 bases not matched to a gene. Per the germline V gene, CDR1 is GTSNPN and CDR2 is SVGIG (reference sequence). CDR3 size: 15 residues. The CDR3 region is CAWSVPRGLSYEQYF. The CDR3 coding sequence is TGTGCCTGGAGTGTACCCAGGGGGCTCTCCTACGAGCAGTACTTC.

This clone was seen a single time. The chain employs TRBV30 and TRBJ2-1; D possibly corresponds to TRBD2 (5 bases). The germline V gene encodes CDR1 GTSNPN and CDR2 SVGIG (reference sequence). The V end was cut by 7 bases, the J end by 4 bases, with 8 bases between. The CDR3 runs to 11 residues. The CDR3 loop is CASERYNEQFF. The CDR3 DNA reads TGTGCCTCGGAGCGGTACAATGAGCAGTTCTTC.

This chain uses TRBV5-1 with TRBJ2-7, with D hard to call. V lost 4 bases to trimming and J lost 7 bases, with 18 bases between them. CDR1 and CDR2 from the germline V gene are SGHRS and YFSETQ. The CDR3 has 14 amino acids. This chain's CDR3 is CASSPPTYPGEQYF. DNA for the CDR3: TGCGCCAGCAGCCCACCTACCTACCCCGGGGAGCAGTACTTC.

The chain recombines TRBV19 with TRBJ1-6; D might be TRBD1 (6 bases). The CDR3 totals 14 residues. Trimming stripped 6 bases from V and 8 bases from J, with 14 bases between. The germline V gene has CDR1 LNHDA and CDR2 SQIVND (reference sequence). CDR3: CASRGNTGYSPLHF. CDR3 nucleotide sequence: TGTGCCAGTAGGGGTAACACAGGGTATTCACCCCTCCACTTT.

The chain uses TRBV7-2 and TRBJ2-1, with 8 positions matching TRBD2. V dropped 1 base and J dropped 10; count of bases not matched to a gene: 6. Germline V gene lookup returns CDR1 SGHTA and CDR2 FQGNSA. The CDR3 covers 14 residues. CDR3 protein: CASSLGGGGREQFF. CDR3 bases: TGTGCCAGCAGCTTAGGCGGAGGCGGGAGGGAGCAGTTCTTC.

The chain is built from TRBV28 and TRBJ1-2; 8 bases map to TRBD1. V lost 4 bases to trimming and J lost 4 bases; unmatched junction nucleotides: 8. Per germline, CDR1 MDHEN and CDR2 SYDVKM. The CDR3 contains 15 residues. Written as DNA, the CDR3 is TGTGCCAGCAGTTCCGCACCCGACAGGGGCTATGGCTACACCTTC. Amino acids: CASSSAPDRGYGYTF.

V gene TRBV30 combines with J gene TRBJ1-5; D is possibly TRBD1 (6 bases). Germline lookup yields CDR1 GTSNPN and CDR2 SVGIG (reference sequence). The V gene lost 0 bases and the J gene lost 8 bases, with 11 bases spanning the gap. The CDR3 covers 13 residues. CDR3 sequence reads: CAWSVRGREPQHF. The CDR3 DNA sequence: TGTGCCTGGAGTGTAAGGGGGAGGGAGCCCCAGCATTTT.

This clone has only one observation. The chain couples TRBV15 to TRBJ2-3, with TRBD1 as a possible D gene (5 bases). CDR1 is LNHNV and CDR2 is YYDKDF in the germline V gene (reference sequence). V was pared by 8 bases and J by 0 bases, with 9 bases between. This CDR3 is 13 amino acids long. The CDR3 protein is CATGHASTDTQYF. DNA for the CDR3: TGTGCCACCGGACATGCTAGCACAGATACGCAGTATTTT.

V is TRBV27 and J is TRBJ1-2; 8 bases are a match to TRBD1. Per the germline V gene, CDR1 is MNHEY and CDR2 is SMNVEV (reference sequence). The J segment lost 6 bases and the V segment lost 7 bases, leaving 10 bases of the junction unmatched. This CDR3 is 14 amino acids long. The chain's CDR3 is CASTDRESVHGYTF. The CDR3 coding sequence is TGTGCCAGCACGGACAGGGAGTCGGTTCATGGCTACACCTTC.

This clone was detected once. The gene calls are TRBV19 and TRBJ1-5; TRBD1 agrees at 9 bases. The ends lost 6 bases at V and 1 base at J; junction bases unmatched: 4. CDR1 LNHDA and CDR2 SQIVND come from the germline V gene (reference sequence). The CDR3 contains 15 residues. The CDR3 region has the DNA TGTGCCAGTAGCCGCGGGACAGGGAGCAATCAGCCCCAGCATTTT. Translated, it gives CASSRGTGSNQPQHF.

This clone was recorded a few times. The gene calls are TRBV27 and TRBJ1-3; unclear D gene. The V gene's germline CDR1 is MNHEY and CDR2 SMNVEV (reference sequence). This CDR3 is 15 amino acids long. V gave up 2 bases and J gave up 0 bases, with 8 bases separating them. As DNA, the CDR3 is TGTGCCAGCAGTTTAAGCCGGAGCTCTGGAAACACCATATATTTT. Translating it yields CASSLSRSSGNTIYF.

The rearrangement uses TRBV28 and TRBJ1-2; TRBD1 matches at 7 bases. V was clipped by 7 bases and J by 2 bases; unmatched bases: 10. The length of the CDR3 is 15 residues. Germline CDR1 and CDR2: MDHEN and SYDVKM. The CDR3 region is CASIFQTDRNYGYTF. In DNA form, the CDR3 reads TGTGCCAGCATCTTTCAGACGGACAGGAACTATGGCTACACCTTC.

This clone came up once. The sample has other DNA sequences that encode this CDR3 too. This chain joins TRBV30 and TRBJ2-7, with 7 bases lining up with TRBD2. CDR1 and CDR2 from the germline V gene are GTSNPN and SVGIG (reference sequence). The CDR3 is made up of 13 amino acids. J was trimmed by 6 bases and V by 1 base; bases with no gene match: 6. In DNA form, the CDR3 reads TGTGCCTGGAGTGCTGGGGGGGGTCTCGAGCAGTACTTC. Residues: CAWSAGGGLEQYF.

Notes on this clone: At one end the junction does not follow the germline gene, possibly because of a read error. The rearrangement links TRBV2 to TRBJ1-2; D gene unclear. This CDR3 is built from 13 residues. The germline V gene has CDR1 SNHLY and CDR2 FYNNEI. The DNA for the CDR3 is TGTGCCAGCAGCGAAGACGGTAACTATGGCTACACCTTC. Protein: CASSEDGNYGYTF.

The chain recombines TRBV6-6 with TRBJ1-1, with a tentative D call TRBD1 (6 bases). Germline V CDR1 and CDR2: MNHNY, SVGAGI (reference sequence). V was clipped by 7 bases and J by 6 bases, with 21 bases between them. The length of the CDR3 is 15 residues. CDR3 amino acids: CASTTPRGLLAEAFF. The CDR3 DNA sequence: TGTGCCAGCACTACCCCCCGGGGGCTATTAGCTGAAGCTTTCTTT.

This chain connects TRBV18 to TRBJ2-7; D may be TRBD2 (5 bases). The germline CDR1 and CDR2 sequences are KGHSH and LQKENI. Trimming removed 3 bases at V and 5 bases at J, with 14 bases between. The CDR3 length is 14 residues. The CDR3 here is CASSPLGIRNEQYF. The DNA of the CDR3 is TGTGCCAGCTCACCCCTCGGGATACGCAACGAGCAGTACTTC.

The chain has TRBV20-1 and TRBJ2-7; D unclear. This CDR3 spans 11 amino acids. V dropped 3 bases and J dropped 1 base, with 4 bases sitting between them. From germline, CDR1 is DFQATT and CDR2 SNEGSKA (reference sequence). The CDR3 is CSARNSYEQYF. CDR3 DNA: TGCAGTGCTAGGAATTCCTACGAGCAGTACTTC.

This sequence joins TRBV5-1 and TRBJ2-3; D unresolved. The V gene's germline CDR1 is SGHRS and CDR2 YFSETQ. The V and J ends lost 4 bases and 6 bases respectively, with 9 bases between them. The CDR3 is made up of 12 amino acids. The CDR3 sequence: CASSPSLDTQYF. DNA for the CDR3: TGCGCCAGCAGCCCTAGTTTGGATACGCAGTATTTT.